Sequencing of this TCR beta chain was carried out in a study of beta chain features in type 1 diabetes. Points on this clone: Its target is unknown.

The authors reverse transcribed all of the isolated RNA, so sequencing captured expressed TCRB transcripts. Generated by immunoSEQ multiplex PCR, the TCRdb table keeps only in-frame clones and is missing some. The table shows some 150,000 clones, with 8.5% to 14% occurring only once. Central memory, naive, regulatory and stem cell-like memory CD4+ cells were sorted by CD45RO/CCR7/CD25/CD127/CD95/CD27. This CDR3 region has 13 residues. V dropped 5 bases and J dropped 2 bases, with 9 bases sitting between them. Germline loops: CDR1 KGHSH, CDR2 LQKENI. Whole-study findings and limits: Within patients, naive, central memory and Treg TCRB repertoires seemed more similar than within healthy donors.

The source material was central memory CD4+ T cells from blood. This sequence originates from a man in his late teens or twenties in good health. The rearrangement joins TRBV18 to TRBJ2-5; D is ambiguous. The CDR3 bases are TGTGCCAGCTCAAGGCAGGTGCAAGAGACCCAGTACTTC. This gives the protein CASSRQVQETQYF.